A single sample is the source of the 31 T cell receptor beta chains below, sequenced in a study of blood T cell repertoires in COVID-19. TCRdb's table, derived via immunoSEQ multiplex PCR, lists solely in-frame clones and lacks some. The sample has fewer than 250,000 clones; about four fifths are singletons. The sequencing sample was made of peripheral blood. Receptors were obtained from a woman aged 55-70 years with COVID-19, enrolled during active disease.

A note on this clone: Relative to the germline gene, one junction end is altered; a read error may explain this. The sample holds other DNA sequences that translate to the same CDR3. This sequence joins TRBV27 and TRBJ1-2; D is ambiguous. The CDR3 contains 14 residues. CDR1 MNHEY and CDR2 SMNVEV come from the germline V gene (reference sequence). The CDR3 DNA sequence: TGTGCCAGCAGTTTGTCGCGTCGTAACTATGGCTACACTTTC. Translated: CASSLSRRNYGYTF.

V and J are TRBV6-6 and TRBJ2-5, with TRBD2 matching over 15 bases. The V and J ends lost 3 bases and 5 bases, in that order; junction bases with no gene match: 4. Germline lookup yields CDR1 MNHNY and CDR2 SVGAGI (reference sequence). This CDR3 is built from 16 residues. CDR3 sequence reads: CASSYGTSGRKETQYF. The DNA of the CDR3 is TGTGCCAGCAGTTATGGGACTAGCGGGAGGAAGGAGACCCAGTACTTC.

This rearrangement joins TRBV5-1 to TRBJ2-3, with 8 nucleotides matching TRBD1. This CDR3 is built from 15 residues. Losses at the gene ends were 6 bases for V and 0 bases for J; bases not matched to a gene: 6. Germline V gene data show CDR1 as SGHRS and CDR2 as YFSETQ. CDR3 DNA sequence: TGCGCCAGCAATCGAGACAGGGGTAGCACAGATACGCAGTATTTT. Its translation: CASNRDRGSTDTQYF.

The rearrangement uses TRBV5-4 and TRBJ2-7, with 7 bases identical to TRBD1. After removal of 4 bases from V and 6 bases from J, the junction contained 19 bases not matched to a gene. CDR1 SGHNT and CDR2 YYREEE come from the germline V gene (reference sequence). This CDR3 has 17 residues. The CDR3 DNA is TGTGCCAGCAGCGGGAAGCTTGGGACAGATCTCTCTGGCGAGCAGTACTTC. Translating gives CASSGKLGTDLSGEQYF.

The chain has TRBV29-1 and TRBJ1-4; perhaps TRBD1 as D (6 bases). Germline V gives CDR1 SQVTM, CDR2 ANQGSEA. V shed 4 bases and J shed 4 bases, with 10 bases lying between them. The CDR3 spans 13 residues. CDR3 DNA: TGCAGCGTTGCGGACAGCCTTAATGAAAAACTGTTTTTT. Its protein is CSVADSLNEKLFF.

The J gene is TRBJ1-4, the V gene TRBV5-1; TRBD1 matches at 8 bases. This CDR3 contains 17 residues. Per the germline V gene, CDR1 is SGHRS and CDR2 is YFSETQ. V dropped 0 bases and J dropped 0; count of bases not matched to a gene: 4. Here the CDR3 DNA reads TGCGCCAGCAGCTTGGTGGGGACAGGAGCAACTAATGAAAAACTGTTTTTT. This encodes CASSLVGTGATNEKLFF.

This clone has only a few counts. The chain joins TRBV5-6 to TRBJ2-5; 7 bases agree with TRBD1. The CDR3 has 15 amino acids. CDR1 is SGHDT and CDR2 is YYEEEE in the germline V gene. V lost 2 bases, J lost 1 base, and 5 bases stayed unmatched. The DNA of the CDR3 is TGTGCCAGCAGCTTTGGACAGGTAACCCAAGAGACCCAGTACTTC. Translated, it gives CASSFGQVTQETQYF.

The V gene is TRBV5-4, the J gene TRBJ1-6, with 7 bases identical to TRBD1. The germline V gene encodes CDR1 SGHNT and CDR2 YYREEE (reference sequence). V dropped 0 bases and J dropped 7; count of bases not matched to a gene: 1. The CDR3 length is 14 residues. The CDR3, as DNA: TGTGCCAGCAGCTTGGACAGGGGAAATTCACCCCTCCACTTT. Its protein product is CASSLDRGNSPLHF. Full variable domain (remainder filled in from reference TRBV5-4 and TRBJ1-6): ETGVTQSPTHLIKTRGQQVTLRCSSQSGHNTVSWYQQALGQGPQFIFQYYREEENGRGNFPPRFSGLQFPNYSSELNVNALELDDSALYLCASSLDRGNSPLHFGNGTRLTVT.

The rearrangement links TRBV7-9 to TRBJ2-3; a weak D match, TRBD2 (6 bases). Germline values: CDR1 SEHNR, CDR2 FQNEAQ (reference sequence). There are 14 residues in the CDR3. V was shortened by 3 bases and J by 4 bases, with 11 bases between the two germline ends. CDR3 amino acids: CASSFSGRADTQYF. CDR3 DNA: TGTGCCAGCAGCTTTAGCGGCCGCGCAGATACGCAGTATTTT.

This chain joins TRBV13 and TRBJ1-6; 7 bases map to TRBD1. V trimming: 6 bases; J trimming: 7 bases; junction bases outside the gene matches: 12. The CDR3 contains 16 residues. The V gene's germline CDR1 is PRHDT and CDR2 FYEKMQ (reference sequence). The CDR3 DNA reads TGTGCCAGCAGTCAGGGACAGAACCTTTTAAATTCACCCCTCCACTTT. It specifies CASSQGQNLLNSPLHF.

The genes are TRBV11-3 and TRBJ2-1; unclear D gene. With 5 bases removed from V and 0 bases from J, the gap between germline ends came to 11 bases. CDR3 size: 15 residues. Per the germline V gene, CDR1 is SGHNT and CDR2 is YENEEA. The CDR3 region is CASSIAPVSYNEQFF. Written as DNA, the CDR3 is TGTGCCAGCAGCATAGCCCCGGTCTCCTACAATGAGCAGTTCTTC.

V is TRBV7-9 and J is TRBJ2-5, with D possibly TRBD2 on 7 matching bases. V lost 1 base and J lost 4, with 13 bases in between. The CDR3 is 15 residues long. Germline CDR1 SEHNR, CDR2 FQNEAQ (reference sequence). CDR3 DNA sequence: TGTGCCAGCAGCTTAGGGAGCGCGGGGGCAGAGACCCAGTACTTC. This gives the protein CASSLGSAGAETQYF.

This clone was seen once. The V and J genes are TRBV10-3 and TRBJ2-5, with 12 nucleotides matching TRBD2. After removal of 10 bases from V and 5 bases from J, the junction contained 2 bases not matched to a gene. Germline CDR1 reads ENHRY; CDR2 reads SYGVKD. The CDR3 contains 12 residues. The DNA for the CDR3 is TGTGCCACCCTAGCGGGGGGGGAGACCCAGTACTTC. Encoded protein: CATLAGGETQYF.

The rearrangement joins TRBV4-2 to TRBJ1-6; possibly TRBD1 for D (5 bases). Germline CDR1 is LGHNA and CDR2 is YNFKEQ. Trimming cost V 0 bases and J 11 bases, with 14 bases left between them. The length of the CDR3 is 15 residues. CDR3 in DNA: TGTGCCAGCAGCCAAGAGGTTGACAGTCGGCCACCCCTCCACTTT. This sequence encodes CASSQEVDSRPPLHF.

This sequence joins TRBV5-1 and TRBJ1-4; weak D call: TRBD1 (5 bases). Germline V gene sequence: CDR1 SGHRS, CDR2 YFSETQ. The CDR3 totals 15 residues. Trimming left V 0 bases short and J 4 bases short, with 10 bases between. The CDR3 reads CASSLVAGNNEKLFF. DNA of the CDR3: TGCGCCAGCAGCTTGGTCGCAGGGAATAATGAAAAACTGTTTTTT.

The chain links TRBV5-6 to TRBJ1-4; 9 bases align to TRBD1. The V gene end was trimmed by 4 bases and the J gene end by 2 bases; junction bases not matched to a gene: 9. The germline CDR1 and CDR2 sequences are SGHDT and YYEEEE. The CDR3 is made up of 17 amino acids. The CDR3 DNA reads as TGTGCCAGCAGCCCCCAAACAGGGGGCCAGACTAATGAAAAACTGTTTTTT. As protein: CASSPQTGGQTNEKLFF.

The genes are TRBV28 and TRBJ1-2; TRBD1 matches at 9 bases. Germline V lookup: CDR1 MDHEN, CDR2 SYDVKM. V dropped 7 bases and J dropped 5; count of bases not matched to a gene: 11. This CDR3 has 15 residues. For the CDR3, the DNA is TGTGCCAGCACTAGACCGACAGGGGGAGGGTATGGCTACACCTTC. It specifies CASTRPTGGGYGYTF.

This rearrangement joins TRBV28 to TRBJ2-2; 11 bases are a match to TRBD1. Germline-derived CDR1 and CDR2 are MDHEN and SYDVKM. The CDR3 has 16 residues. Losses at the gene ends were 5 bases for V and 1 base for J; bases not matched to a gene: 3. CDR3 nucleotides: TGTGCCAGCAGTCCGGGACAGGGGGTGAACACCGGGGAGCTGTTTTTT. Encoded protein: CASSPGQGVNTGELFF.

This chain joins TRBV10-3 and TRBJ2-7; 7 bases line up with TRBD1. In germline, CDR1 is ENHRY, CDR2 SYGVKD. The trim removed 6 bases at V and 0 bases at J, leaving 5 bases unmatched. The CDR3 sequence is 14 residues long. The DNA for the CDR3 is TGTGCCATCAGGGGGACAGCGAGCTCCTACGAGCAGTACGTC. As protein: CAIRGTASSYEQYV.

This sequence joins TRBV6-6 and TRBJ1-4; D not resolved. The CDR3 contains 14 residues. Germline V gene sequence: CDR1 MNHNY, CDR2 SVGAGI (reference sequence). Trimming took 7 bases from V and 4 from J, leaving 13 bases between them. The CDR3 sequence is CASIQDTFNEKLFF. DNA for the CDR3: TGTGCCAGCATCCAAGACACCTTTAATGAAAAACTGTTTTTT.

This sequence joins TRBV5-1 and TRBJ1-1; D remains unclear. The CDR3 loop spans 11 amino acids. Per the germline V gene, CDR1 is SGHRS and CDR2 is YFSETQ. Trimming left V 4 bases short and J 8 bases short, with 9 bases between. Here the CDR3 reads CASSHREEAFF. In DNA, the CDR3 is TGCGCCAGCAGCCACCGGGAGGAAGCTTTCTTT.

J is TRBJ1-3 and V is TRBV9; D is undetermined. CDR3 length equals 12 residues. Trimming cost V 2 bases and J 2 bases, with 2 bases left between them. CDR1 is SGDLS, CDR2 YYNGEE, per germline. CDR3 in DNA: TGTGCCAGCAGCGTCGCTGGAAACACCATATATTTT. It is translated as CASSVAGNTIYF.

This sequence joins TRBV19 and TRBJ1-3; TRBD1 matches at 8 bases. The CDR3 runs 14 residues. CDR1 is LNHDA, CDR2 SQIVND, per germline (reference sequence). The V segment lost 8 bases and the J segment 0 bases; nucleotides outside the gene matches: 3. Here the CDR3 reads CASRQGYSGNTIYF. For the CDR3, the DNA is TGTGCCAGTCGACAGGGGTACTCTGGAAACACCATATATTTT.

On this clone: Within the sample, other DNA sequences also encode this same CDR3. The chain recombines TRBV28 with TRBJ2-3; D remains unclear. Trimming pared 1 base from V and 3 bases from J, leaving 2 bases between. CDR1 and CDR2 (germline): MDHEN, SYDVKM. The CDR3 runs to 12 residues. For the CDR3, the DNA is TGTGCCAGCAGTTTATTAACAGATACGCAGTATTTT. Translated, it gives CASSLLTDTQYF.

The rearrangement links TRBV5-1 to TRBJ1-1, with TRBD1 as a possible D gene (5 bases). The CDR3 extends over 15 amino acids. V gave up 0 bases and J gave up 5 bases, with 14 bases separating them. Germline-derived CDR1 and CDR2 are SGHRS and YFSETQ. CDR3 in DNA: TGCGCCAGCAGCTTGGGTGGGGCGAGGAAAACTGAAGCTTTCTTT. This gives the protein CASSLGGARKTEAFF.

The chain has TRBV2 and TRBJ1-1; a weak D match, TRBD1 (6 bases). This CDR3 spans 13 amino acids. Trimming pared 3 bases from V and 5 bases from J, leaving 10 bases between. Germline lookup yields CDR1 SNHLY and CDR2 FYNNEI. CDR3 DNA: TGTGCCAGCAGTGAGGGGGGGCCTACTGAAGCTTTCTTT. It codes for CASSEGGPTEAFF.

A word on this clone: The sample contains more than one DNA sequence encoding this CDR3. The rearrangement joins TRBV5-5 to TRBJ1-1, with D tentatively TRBD1 (6 bases). V lost 0 bases and J 4 bases, leaving 10 bases between the germline ends. The germline V gene has CDR1 SGHKS and CDR2 YYEKEE (reference sequence). The CDR3 is 14 amino acids. The CDR3 DNA reads as TGTGCCAGCAGCTTGGGGGGGCGCGGCACTGAAGCTTTCTTT. It yields the protein CASSLGGRGTEAFF. Supplemented by reference TRBV5-5 and TRBJ1-1, the full variable domain reads DAGVTQSPTHLIKTRGQQVTLRCSPISGHKSVSWYQQVLGQGPQFIFQYYEKEERGRGNFPDRFSARQFPNYSSELNVNALLLGDSALYLCASSLGGRGTEAFFGQGTRLTVV.

The chain has TRBV27 and TRBJ1-5, with a tentative D call TRBD1 (5 bases). This CDR3 region has 15 residues. Trimming shortened V by 5 bases and J by 1 base, and 12 bases separated the two germline ends. The germline gives CDR1 MNHEY, CDR2 SMNVEV (reference sequence). CDR3 loop: CASSPLRESNQPQHF. The CDR3 bases are TGTGCCAGCAGTCCACTCAGGGAAAGCAATCAGCCCCAGCATTTT.

V gene TRBV7-3 combines with J gene TRBJ2-3; possible D gene TRBD2, 7 bases. The CDR3 is 15 residues long. Trimming removed 1 base from V and 4 bases from J, with 12 bases in between. The germline V gene encodes CDR1 SGHTA and CDR2 FQGTGA. CDR3 in amino acids: CASSLNGGGADTQYF. CDR3 DNA sequence: TGTGCCAGCAGCTTAAACGGCGGGGGCGCAGATACGCAGTATTTT.

This clone was observed a few times. This chain uses TRBV28 with TRBJ1-5; the match to TRBD1 covers 7 bases. The CDR3 is made up of 15 amino acids. V lost 5 bases to trimming and J lost 11 bases; unmatched junction nucleotides: 15. Per the germline V gene, CDR1 is MDHEN and CDR2 is SYDVKM. The CDR3 loop is CASSRPRDSLRTQHF. Here the CDR3 DNA reads TGTGCCAGCAGTCGACCCCGGGACAGCTTAAGGACCCAGCATTTT.

The chain joins TRBV30 to TRBJ2-6, with a tentative D call TRBD1 (6 bases). Germline lookup yields CDR1 GTSNPN and CDR2 SVGIG (reference sequence). The CDR3 is 16 amino acids. V was shortened by 4 bases and J by 5 bases, with 18 bases between the two germline ends. The CDR3 loop reads CAWKQGLGLRANVLTF. For the CDR3, the DNA is TGTGCCTGGAAACAGGGATTGGGTTTAAGGGCCAACGTCCTGACTTTC. Full variable domain (remainder filled in from reference TRBV30 and TRBJ2-6): SQTIHQWPATLVQPVGSPLSLECTVEGTSNPNLYWYRQAAGRGLQLLFYSVGIGQISSEVPQNLSASRPQDRQFILSSKKLLLSDSGFYLCAWKQGLGLRANVLTFGAGSRLTVL.